These 19 T cell receptor beta chains were sequenced from one sample in a study of blood T cell repertoires in COVID-19. Assay: immunoSEQ multiplex PCR; the TCRdb copy retains only in-frame clones and omits some. Here the sample spans hundreds of thousands of clones, approximately 86% being singletons. Input material: peripheral blood. These receptors originate from a woman aged 70-85 years with COVID-19, enrolled during active disease.

This rearrangement joins TRBV5-6 to TRBJ1-5; D gene uncertain. Germline V CDR1 and CDR2: SGHDT, YYEEEE. V shed 2 bases and J shed 0 bases, with 12 bases lying between them. This CDR3 region has 16 residues. The CDR3: CASSFGGIHSNQPQHF. CDR3 bases: TGTGCCAGCAGCTTTGGCGGAATTCATAGCAATCAGCCCCAGCATTTT.

The chain recombines TRBV14 with TRBJ2-7, with D possibly being TRBD2 (6 bases). The V and J ends lost 5 bases and 9 bases respectively, with 14 bases between them. The length of the CDR3 is 12 residues. Germline V lookup: CDR1 SGHDN, CDR2 FVKESK. The CDR3 loop reads CASSGDFHGQYF. The CDR3 DNA reads as TGTGCCAGCAGCGGGGACTTCCACGGGCAGTACTTC.

V usage is TRBV5-8 and J usage is TRBJ1-1; 12 bases are shared with TRBD1. V trimming: 2 bases; J trimming: 4 bases; junction bases outside the gene matches: 12. Germline CDR1 is SGHTS and CDR2 is YDEGEE. The CDR3 consists of 18 residues. The CDR3 DNA reads as TGTGCCAGCAGCTTTAGAGGGACAGGGGGCGCTGGGGGCACTGAAGCTTTCTTT. It translates to CASSFRGTGGAGGTEAFF.

In this sample, this clone turned up once. The CDR3 region has the DNA TGTGCCAGCAGTTTAGGGGCCAGGGGCTACAATGAGCAGTTCTTC. As protein: CASSLGARGYNEQFF. The V gene is TRBV28, the J gene TRBJ2-1, with D perhaps matching TRBD1 (6 bases). Germline V lookup: CDR1 MDHEN, CDR2 SYDVKM. The CDR3 sequence is 15 residues long. The V and J ends lost 2 bases and 3 bases respectively, with 11 bases between them.

The rearrangement uses TRBV7-9 and TRBJ1-2, with 8 bases aligning to TRBD1. The CDR3 sequence is 14 residues long. Losses at the gene ends were 0 bases for V and 7 bases for J; bases not matched to a gene: 4. The germline CDR1 and CDR2 sequences are SEHNR and FQNEAQ (reference sequence). CDR3 coding DNA: TGTGCCAGCAGCTTAGCACAGGGGGTCTCTGGCTACACCTTC. It translates to CASSLAQGVSGYTF.

The chain uses TRBV30 and TRBJ1-2; D may be TRBD1 (6 bases). The CDR3 length is 15 residues. V lost 4 bases to trimming and J lost 3 bases, with 18 bases between them. Germline values: CDR1 GTSNPN, CDR2 SVGIG (reference sequence). The CDR3 loop is CAWTSGRGGDYGYTF. The CDR3 DNA reads as TGTGCCTGGACCTCCGGTCGGGGGGGCGACTATGGCTACACCTTC.

This clone is a singleton in its sample. The CDR3 sequence is CASSPRGGGSSTDTQYF. As DNA, the CDR3 is TGTGCCAGCAGCCCACGGGGCGGGGGGTCCAGCACAGATACGCAGTATTTT. The genes are TRBV7-2 and TRBJ2-3; 8 bases match TRBD2. The CDR3 is 17 residues long. The V gene's germline CDR1 is SGHTA and CDR2 FQGNSA. V was pared by 5 bases and J by 0 bases, with 10 bases of the junction left unmatched.

V usage is TRBV4-1 and J usage is TRBJ2-1, with TRBD1 matching 10 bases. The V segment lost 1 base and the J segment 4 bases; nucleotides outside the gene matches: 16. Germline CDR1 and CDR2: MGHRA and YSYEKL. This CDR3 spans 20 amino acids. CDR3 residues: CASSQGLWDRGRGGYNEQFF. The CDR3 DNA follows: TGCGCCAGCAGCCAAGGATTGTGGGACAGGGGAAGAGGAGGGTACAATGAGCAGTTCTTC.

The chain uses TRBV6-5 and TRBJ1-6, with D unresolved. The V gene's germline CDR1 is MNHEY and CDR2 SVGAGI. The CDR3 extends over 15 amino acids. V was trimmed by 8 bases and J by 10 bases, leaving 21 bases between them. The CDR3 sequence: CASSIGTAISSPLHF. The CDR3 DNA is TGTGCCAGCTCTATTGGTACAGCAATATCCTCACCCCTCCACTTT.

This clone showed up just once. The rearrangement uses TRBV29-1 and TRBJ2-3; 8 bases line up with TRBD1. CDR3 length: 15 residues. The V segment lost 3 bases and the J segment 3 bases; nucleotides outside the gene matches: 8. Germline V lookup: CDR1 SQVTM, CDR2 ANQGSEA. CDR3: CSVDLDRVGTDTQYF. The DNA for the CDR3 is TGCAGCGTTGATCTGGACAGGGTTGGGACAGATACGCAGTATTTT.

Here the CDR3 DNA reads TGTGCCAGCAAGCGCGGGGGGAACACCGGGGAGCTGTTTTTT. As protein: CASKRGGNTGELFF. V is TRBV2 and J is TRBJ2-2, with 7 nucleotides matching TRBD2. CDR3 size: 14 residues. Trimming took 7 bases from V and 1 from J; bases not matched to a gene: 3. Per the germline V gene, CDR1 is SNHLY and CDR2 is FYNNEI.

The chain combines TRBV29-1 with TRBJ1-2, with D possibly being TRBD1 (6 bases). Germline assignment: CDR1 SQVTM and CDR2 ANQGSEA. CDR3 size: 14 residues. V was shortened by 8 bases and J by 8 bases, with 24 bases between the two germline ends. The CDR3 DNA reads as TGCAGCTTCCTACGGGACACACTTTCCGGGGGCTACACCTTC. Translated: CSFLRDTLSGGYTF. The variable domain in full, completed from reference TRBV29-1 and TRBJ1-2, reads SAVISQKPSRDICQRGTSLTIQCQVDSQVTMMFWYRQQPGQSLTLIATANQGSEATYESGFVIDKFPISRPNLTFSTLTVSNMSPEDSSIYLCSFLRDTLSGGYTFGSGTRLTVV.

This chain uses TRBV5-1 with TRBJ1-1, with unresolved D. The V gene's germline CDR1 is SGHRS and CDR2 YFSETQ. V lost 5 bases, J lost 1 base, and 18 bases lay in between. The CDR3 has 16 residues. This CDR3 is CASSYTVPTGNTEAFF. DNA for the CDR3: TGCGCCAGCAGTTATACGGTCCCTACGGGGAACACTGAAGCTTTCTTT.

V usage is TRBV28 and J usage is TRBJ1-2; TRBD1 is a possible D gene (6 bases). In germline, CDR1 is MDHEN, CDR2 SYDVKM. Between the trimmed V and J ends, which lost 9 bases and 6 bases, there was a span of 11 bases. The CDR3 length is 11 residues. The CDR3 coding sequence is TGTGCCAGTACAGGGATTGATGGCTACACCTTC. Residues: CASTGIDGYTF.

CDR3 sequence (DNA): TGTGCCAGCAGTTTATACAGGGTTCATGCCAATGAGCAGTTCTTC. Translating it yields CASSLYRVHANEQFF. V gene TRBV27 combines with J gene TRBJ2-1, with D possibly being TRBD1 (6 bases). The CDR3 spans 15 residues. The V and J ends lost 1 base and 6 bases respectively, with 13 bases between them. CDR1 and CDR2 (germline): MNHEY, SMNVEV (reference sequence).

This chain connects TRBV11-2 to TRBJ2-7; 7 bases map to TRBD1. The V gene end was trimmed by 5 bases and the J gene end by 0 bases; junction bases not matched to a gene: 7. The germline gives CDR1 SGHAT, CDR2 FQNNGV. This CDR3 spans 15 amino acids. The CDR3 here is CASSLGTASSYEQYF. Written as DNA, the CDR3 is TGTGCCAGCAGCCTAGGGACAGCGAGCTCCTACGAGCAGTACTTC. Looking up the rest from reference TRBV11-2 and TRBJ2-7 gives the full variable domain: EAGVAQSPRYKIIEKRQSVAFWCNPISGHATLYWYQQILGQGPKLLIQFQNNGVVDDSQLPKDRFSAERLKGVDSTLKIQPAKLEDSAVYLCASSLGTASSYEQYFGPGTRLTVT.

This chain joins TRBV6-6 and TRBJ1-6; D unclear. With 4 bases removed from V and 10 bases from J, the gap between germline ends came to 14 bases. CDR1 is MNHNY, CDR2 SVGAGI, per germline (reference sequence). This CDR3 is 14 amino acids long. In nucleotides, the CDR3 is TGTGCCAGCAGTTGGACTGGAGACGGGTCACCCCTCCACTTT. Protein sequence: CASSWTGDGSPLHF.

This chain connects TRBV19 to TRBJ1-2; D gene ambiguous. The CDR3 extends over 15 amino acids. CDR1 and CDR2 (germline): LNHDA, SQIVND (reference sequence). The V and J ends lost 7 bases and 4 bases respectively, with 19 bases between them. DNA of the CDR3: TGTGCCAGTAATTGGGAGCGATCCGGGATCTATGGCTACACCTTC. Its translation: CASNWERSGIYGYTF.

This chain joins TRBV15 and TRBJ1-6, with a possible D match to TRBD1 (5 bases). This CDR3 has 13 residues. The germline CDR1 and CDR2 sequences are LNHNV and YYDKDF (reference sequence). V gave up 7 bases and J gave up 10 bases, with 14 bases separating them. The CDR3 loop reads CATTQGMGSPLHF. The CDR3 nucleotides are TGTGCCACCACCCAGGGCATGGGATCACCCCTCCACTTT. Complete variable domain (other parts from reference TRBV15 and TRBJ1-6): DAMVIQNPRYQVTQFGKPVTLSCSQTLNHNVMYWYQQKSSQAPKLLFHYYDKDFNNEADTPDNFQSRRPNTSFCFLDIRSPGLGDTAMYLCATTQGMGSPLHFGNGTRLTVT.